The entry that follows covers one T cell receptor (beta chain) sequence. Here immunoSEQ multiplex PCR was the method, and the copy in TCRdb shows in-frame clones only, minus some. The top ten hold approximately 5% of the sample, which has tens of thousands of clones, 90% seen once. The data were taken from a study of technical replicates of blood from a few donors. The CDR3 extends over 13 amino acids. V gave up 2 bases and J gave up 4 bases, with 8 bases separating them. Germline V gene lookup returns CDR1 SEHNR and CDR2 FQNEAQ (reference sequence). Specimen: PBMCs. This TCR derives from a human donor in good health. Some clones in this sample may be carry-over from other donors' samples. This sequence joins TRBV7-9 and TRBJ2-5, with D possibly being TRBD1 (6 bases). CDR3: CASSLQQGETQYF. CDR3 coding DNA: TGTGCCAGCAGCTTACAACAGGGAGAGACCCAGTACTTC. The whole variable domain, remainder taken from reference TRBV7-9 and TRBJ2-5, is DTGVSQNPRHKITKRGQNVTFRCDPISEHNRLYWYRQTLGQGPEFLTYFQNEAQLEKSRLLSDRFSAERPKGSFSTLEIQRTEQGDSAMYLCASSLQQGETQYFGPGTRLLVL.